The clone carrying this T cell receptor (beta chain) occurred once. In germline, CDR1 is SGHRS, CDR2 YFSETQ. V lost 4 bases and J lost 0, with 14 bases in between. The length of the CDR3 is 15 residues. This specimen comes from a study of blood T cell repertoires in COVID-19. Study overall: Collection of acute and convalescent COVID-19 samples took place in the United States, Italy and Spain. From T cells, B-cell-depleted T cells, or PBMCs came the material, which was cDNA or gDNA.

In the authors' workflow: Amplification with reference gene primers provided the estimates of nucleated cell counts. Profiling relied on immunoSEQ multiplex PCR, and the TCRdb table lists in-frame clones only, not all of them. That table furnishes V, J and clone size, whereas the DNA furnished D and trimming. There are 55,000 to 80,000 clones in the sample; around 83% occur only once, and about 5.9% lies in the top ten. This sequence was found in a human donor in a cohort sampled during active COVID-19. The chain carries TRBV5-1 and TRBJ2-7; TRBD1 might be the D (6 bases). Sequences were obtained from peripheral blood. The CDR3 loop is CASSTWTAASYEQYF. As DNA, the CDR3 is TGCGCCAGCAGCACATGGACAGCGGCCTCCTACGAGCAGTACTTC.